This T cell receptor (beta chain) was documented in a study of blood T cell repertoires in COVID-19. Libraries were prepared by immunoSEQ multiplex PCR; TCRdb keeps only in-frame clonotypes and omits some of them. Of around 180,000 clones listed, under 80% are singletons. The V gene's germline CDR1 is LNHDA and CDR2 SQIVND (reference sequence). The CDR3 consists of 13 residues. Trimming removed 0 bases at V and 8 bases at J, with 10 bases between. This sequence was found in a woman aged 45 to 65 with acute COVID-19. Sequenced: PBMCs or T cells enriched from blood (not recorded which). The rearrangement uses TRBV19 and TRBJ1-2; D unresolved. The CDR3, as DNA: TGTGCCAGTAGTATAGAAGCCCGTAAAGGCTACACCTTC. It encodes CASSIEARKGYTF.